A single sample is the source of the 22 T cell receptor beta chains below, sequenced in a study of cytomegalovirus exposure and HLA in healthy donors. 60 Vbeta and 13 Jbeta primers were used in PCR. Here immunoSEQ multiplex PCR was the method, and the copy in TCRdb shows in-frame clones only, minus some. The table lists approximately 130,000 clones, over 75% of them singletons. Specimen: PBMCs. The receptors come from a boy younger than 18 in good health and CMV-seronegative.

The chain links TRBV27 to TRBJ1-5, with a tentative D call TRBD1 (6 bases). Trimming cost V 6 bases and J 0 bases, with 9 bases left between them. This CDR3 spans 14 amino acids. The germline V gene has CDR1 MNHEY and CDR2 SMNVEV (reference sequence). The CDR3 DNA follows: TGTGCCAGCAGGGGACAAGCTAGCAATCAGCCCCAGCATTTT. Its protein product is CASRGQASNQPQHF.

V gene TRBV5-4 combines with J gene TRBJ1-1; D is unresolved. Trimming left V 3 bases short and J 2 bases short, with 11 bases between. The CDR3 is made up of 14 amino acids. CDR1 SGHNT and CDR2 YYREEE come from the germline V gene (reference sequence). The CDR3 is CASSWPGPNTEAFF. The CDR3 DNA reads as TGTGCCAGCAGCTGGCCAGGTCCTAACACTGAAGCTTTCTTT. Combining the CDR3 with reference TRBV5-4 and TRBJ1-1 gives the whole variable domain ETGVTQSPTHLIKTRGQQVTLRCSSQSGHNTVSWYQQALGQGPQFIFQYYREEENGRGNFPPRFSGLQFPNYSSELNVNALELDDSALYLCASSWPGPNTEAFFGQGTRLTVV.

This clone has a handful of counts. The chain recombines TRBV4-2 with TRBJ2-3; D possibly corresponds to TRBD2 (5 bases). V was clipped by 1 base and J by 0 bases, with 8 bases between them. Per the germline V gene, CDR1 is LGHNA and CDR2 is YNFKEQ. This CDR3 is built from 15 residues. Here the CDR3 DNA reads TGTGCCAGCAGCCAAGGGACTGGAAGCACAGATACGCAGTATTTT. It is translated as CASSQGTGSTDTQYF.

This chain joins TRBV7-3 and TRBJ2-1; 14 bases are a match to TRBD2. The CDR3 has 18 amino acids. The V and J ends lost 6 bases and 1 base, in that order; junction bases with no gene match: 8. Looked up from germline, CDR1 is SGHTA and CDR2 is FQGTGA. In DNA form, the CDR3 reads TGTGCCAGCAGGACGGGACTAGCGGGAGTTCCATCCTACAATGAGCAGTTCTTC. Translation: CASRTGLAGVPSYNEQFF.

In DNA form, the CDR3 reads TGTGCCAGCAGCTCTTCGACAGGGGGCGCAGATACGCAGTATTTT. Protein sequence: CASSSSTGGADTQYF. The rearrangement links TRBV11-3 to TRBJ2-3, with 10 bases identical to TRBD1. The CDR3 covers 15 residues. Germline values: CDR1 SGHNT, CDR2 YENEEA. The junction had 5 bases not matched to a gene; V was cut back by 4 bases and J by 4 bases.

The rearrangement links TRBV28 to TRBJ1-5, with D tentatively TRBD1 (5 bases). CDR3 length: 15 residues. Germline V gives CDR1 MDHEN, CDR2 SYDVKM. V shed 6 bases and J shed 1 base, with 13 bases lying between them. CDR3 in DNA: TGTGCCAGCAGCCCCGACAGTTACAGCAATCAGCCCCAGCATTTT. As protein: CASSPDSYSNQPQHF.

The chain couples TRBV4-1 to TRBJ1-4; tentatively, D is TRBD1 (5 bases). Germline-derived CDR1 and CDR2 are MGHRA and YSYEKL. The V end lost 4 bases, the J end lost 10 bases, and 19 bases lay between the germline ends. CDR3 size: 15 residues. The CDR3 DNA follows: TGCGCCAGCAGCCCACGGGACCCGGGGGACGGAAAACTGTTTTTT. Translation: CASSPRDPGDGKLFF.

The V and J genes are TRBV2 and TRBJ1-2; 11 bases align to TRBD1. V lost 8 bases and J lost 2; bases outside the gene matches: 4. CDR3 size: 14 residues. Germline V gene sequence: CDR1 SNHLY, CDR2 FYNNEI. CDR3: CASGTGGTNYGYTF. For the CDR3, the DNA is TGTGCCAGCGGGACAGGGGGAACCAACTATGGCTACACCTTC. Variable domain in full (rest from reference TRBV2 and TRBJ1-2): EPEVTQTPSHQVTQMGQEVILRCVPISNHLYFYWYRQILGQKVEFLVSFYNNEISEKSEIFDDQFSVERPDGSNFTLKIRSTKLEDSAMYFCASGTGGTNYGYTFGSGTRLTVV.

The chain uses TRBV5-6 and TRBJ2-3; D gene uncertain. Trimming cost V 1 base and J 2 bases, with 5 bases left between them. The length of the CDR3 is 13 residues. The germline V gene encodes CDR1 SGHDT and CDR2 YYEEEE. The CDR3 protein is CASSLHITDTQYF. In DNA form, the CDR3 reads TGTGCCAGCAGCTTGCACATCACAGATACGCAGTATTTT.

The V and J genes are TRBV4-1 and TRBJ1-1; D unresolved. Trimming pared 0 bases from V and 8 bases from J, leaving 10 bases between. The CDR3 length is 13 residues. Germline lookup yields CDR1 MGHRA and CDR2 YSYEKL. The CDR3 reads CASSQDLVWEAFF. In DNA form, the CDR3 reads TGCGCCAGCAGCCAAGATCTAGTATGGGAAGCTTTCTTT.

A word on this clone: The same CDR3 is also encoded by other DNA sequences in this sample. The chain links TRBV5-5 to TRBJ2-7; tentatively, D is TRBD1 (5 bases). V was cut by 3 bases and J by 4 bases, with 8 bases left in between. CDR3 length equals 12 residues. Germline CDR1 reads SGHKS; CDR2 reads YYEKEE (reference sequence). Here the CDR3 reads CASSSTGYEQYF. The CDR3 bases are TGTGCCAGCAGCTCCACAGGTTACGAGCAGTACTTC. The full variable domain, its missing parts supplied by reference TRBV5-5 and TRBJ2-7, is DAGVTQSPTHLIKTRGQQVTLRCSPISGHKSVSWYQQVLGQGPQFIFQYYEKEERGRGNFPDRFSARQFPNYSSELNVNALLLGDSALYLCASSSTGYEQYFGPGTRLTVT.

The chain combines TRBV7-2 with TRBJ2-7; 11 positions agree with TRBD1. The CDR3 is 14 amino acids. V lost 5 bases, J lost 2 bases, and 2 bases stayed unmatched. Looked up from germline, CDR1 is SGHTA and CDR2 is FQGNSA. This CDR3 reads CASSRDRGTYEQYF. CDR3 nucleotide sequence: TGTGCCAGCAGCCGGGACAGGGGGACCTACGAGCAGTACTTC.

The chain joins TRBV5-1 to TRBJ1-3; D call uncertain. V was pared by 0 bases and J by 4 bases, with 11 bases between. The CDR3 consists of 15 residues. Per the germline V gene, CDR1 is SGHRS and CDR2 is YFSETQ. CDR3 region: CASSLDSRGGNTIYF. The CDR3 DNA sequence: TGCGCCAGCAGCTTGGATTCGCGCGGCGGAAACACCATATATTTT.

The CDR3 DNA reads as TGTGCCAGCAGTTGGCGGGGAATTGGGGATACGCAGTATTTT. It is translated as CASSWRGIGDTQYF. J is TRBJ2-3 and V is TRBV11-2; the D gene is possibly TRBD2 (6 bases). The V gene's germline CDR1 is SGHAT and CDR2 FQNNGV. V lost 6 bases and J 6 bases, leaving 16 bases between the germline ends. The CDR3 runs to 14 residues.

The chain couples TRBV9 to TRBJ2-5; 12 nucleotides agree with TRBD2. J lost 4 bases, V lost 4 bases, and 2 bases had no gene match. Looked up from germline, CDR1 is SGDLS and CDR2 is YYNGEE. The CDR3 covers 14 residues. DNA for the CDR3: TGTGCCAGCAGCTTGACTAGCGGGGGAGAGACCCAGTACTTC. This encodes CASSLTSGGETQYF. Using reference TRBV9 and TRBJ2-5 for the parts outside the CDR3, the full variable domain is DSGVTQTPKHLITATGQRVTLRCSPRSGDLSVYWYQQSLDQGLQFLIQYYNGEERAKGNILERFSAQQFPDLHSELNLSSLELGDSALYFCASSLTSGGETQYFGPGTRLLVL.

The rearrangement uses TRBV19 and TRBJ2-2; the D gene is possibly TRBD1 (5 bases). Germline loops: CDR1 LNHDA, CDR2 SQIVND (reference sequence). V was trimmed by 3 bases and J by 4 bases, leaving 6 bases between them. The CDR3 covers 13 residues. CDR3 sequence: CASSIQGTGELFF. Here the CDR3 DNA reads TGTGCCAGTAGTATTCAGGGCACCGGGGAGCTGTTTTTT.

The CDR3 DNA follows: TGTGCCAGCAGCTTAGAGCATTACGAGCAGTACTTC. Amino acid sequence: CASSLEHYEQYF. The V and J genes are TRBV13 and TRBJ2-7; no clear D. V was trimmed by 1 base and J by 4 bases, leaving 5 bases between them. This CDR3 has 12 amino acids. Germline CDR1 and CDR2: PRHDT and FYEKMQ (reference sequence).

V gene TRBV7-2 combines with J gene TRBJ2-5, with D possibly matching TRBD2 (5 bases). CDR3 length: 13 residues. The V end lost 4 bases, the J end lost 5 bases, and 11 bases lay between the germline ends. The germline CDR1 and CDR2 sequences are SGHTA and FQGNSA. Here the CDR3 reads CASSSRTVETQYF. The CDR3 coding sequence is TGTGCCAGCAGCTCTCGGACTGTGGAGACCCAGTACTTC.

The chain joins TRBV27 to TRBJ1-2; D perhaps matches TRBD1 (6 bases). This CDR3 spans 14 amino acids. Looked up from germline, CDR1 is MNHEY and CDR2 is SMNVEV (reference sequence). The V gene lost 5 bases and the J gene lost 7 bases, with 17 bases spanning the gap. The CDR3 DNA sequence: TGTGCCAGCAGTACCCGGGGGGGCCGGGGTGGCTACACCTTC. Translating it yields CASSTRGGRGGYTF.

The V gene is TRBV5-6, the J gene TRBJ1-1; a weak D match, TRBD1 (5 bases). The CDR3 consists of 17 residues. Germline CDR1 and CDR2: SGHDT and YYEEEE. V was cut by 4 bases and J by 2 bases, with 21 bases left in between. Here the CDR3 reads CASSLRTLLLQNTEAFF. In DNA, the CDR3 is TGTGCCAGCAGCCTAAGGACATTACTATTACAAAACACTGAAGCTTTCTTT.

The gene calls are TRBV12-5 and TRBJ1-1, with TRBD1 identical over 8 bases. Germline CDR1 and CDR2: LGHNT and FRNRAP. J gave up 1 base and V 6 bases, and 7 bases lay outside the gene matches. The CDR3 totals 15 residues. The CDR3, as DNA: TGTGCTAGTGGGTACACAGGGGGTAGGAACACTGAAGCTTTCTTT. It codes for CASGYTGGRNTEAFF.

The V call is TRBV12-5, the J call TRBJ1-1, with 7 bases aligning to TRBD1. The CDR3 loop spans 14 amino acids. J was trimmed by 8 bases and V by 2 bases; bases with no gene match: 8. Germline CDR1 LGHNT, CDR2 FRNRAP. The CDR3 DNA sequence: TGTGCTAGTGGTTTGCCCTCTCAGGGGGTGGAAGCTTTCTTT. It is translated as CASGLPSQGVEAFF.